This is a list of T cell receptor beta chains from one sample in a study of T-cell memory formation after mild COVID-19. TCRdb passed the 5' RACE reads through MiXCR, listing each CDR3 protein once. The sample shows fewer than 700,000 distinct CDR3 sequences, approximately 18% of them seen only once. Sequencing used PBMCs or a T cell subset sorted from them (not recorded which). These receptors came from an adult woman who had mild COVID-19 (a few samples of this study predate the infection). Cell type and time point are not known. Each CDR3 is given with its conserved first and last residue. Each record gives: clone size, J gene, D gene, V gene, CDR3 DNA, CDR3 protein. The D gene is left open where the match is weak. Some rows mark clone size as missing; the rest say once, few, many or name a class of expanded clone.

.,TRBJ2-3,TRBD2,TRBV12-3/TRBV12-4,TGTGCCAGCAGTTTCCAGCGGGGCTTCGATACGCAGTATTTT,CASSFQRGFDTQYF
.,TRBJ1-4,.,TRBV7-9,TGTGCCAGCAGCTTAGAGCAGATAGAAAAACTGTTTTTT,CASSLEQIEKLFF
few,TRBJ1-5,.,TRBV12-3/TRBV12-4,TGTGCCAGCAGACAACAGGGATTGAGCAATCAGCCCCAGCATTTT,CASRQQGLSNQPQHF
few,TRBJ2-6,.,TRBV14,TGTGCCAGCAGCCAGGCCCTGGGGGGGGCCAACGTCCTGACTTTC,CASSQALGGANVLTF
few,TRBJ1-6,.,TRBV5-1,TGCGCCAGCAGCTTGGACAAGTATAGTTCACCCCTCCACTTT,CASSLDKYSSPLHF
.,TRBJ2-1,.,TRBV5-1,TGCGCCAGCAGCTTTACCCTGGGCTCCTACAATGAGCAGTTCTTC,CASSFTLGSYNEQFF
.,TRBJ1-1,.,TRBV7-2,TGTGCCAGCAGCCCCCTGGGGGGAAGTACTGAAGCTTTCTTT,CASSPLGGSTEAFF
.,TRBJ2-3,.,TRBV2,TGTGCCACTTACACAGATACGCAGTATTTT,CATYTDTQYF
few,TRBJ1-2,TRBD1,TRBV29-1,TGCAGCGTGACCGTTGGGACAGGCGGCTATGGCTACACCTTC,CSVTVGTGGYGYTF
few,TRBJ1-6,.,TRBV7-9,TGTGCCAGCAGCTTAGCTCCCGGGACCGGAGATTCACCCCTCCACTTT,CASSLAPGTGDSPLHF
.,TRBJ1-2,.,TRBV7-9,TGTGCCAGCAGTCTAAGGGGGTTCCCCTATGGCTACACCTTC,CASSLRGFPYGYTF
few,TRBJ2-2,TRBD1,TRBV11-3,TGTGCCAGCAGCCGTCCCATCCGGACAGGGAGGTCCGGGGAGCTGTTTTTT,CASSRPIRTGRSGELFF
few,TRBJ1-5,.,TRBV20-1,TGCAGTGCGCCCACAGGGTTTGGTCAGCCCCAGCATTTT,CSAPTGFGQPQHF
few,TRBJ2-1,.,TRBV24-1,TGTGCCACCAGTGATCCTCCCCTGGGGGGCCGCCACAACAATGAGCAGTTCTTC,CATSDPPLGGRHNNEQFF
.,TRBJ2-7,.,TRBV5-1,TGCGCCAGCAGCCTCTCCCCCAACGAGCAGTACTTC,CASSLSPNEQYF
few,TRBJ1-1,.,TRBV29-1,TGCAGCGCCGGGCCCACAGGGATTGAAGCTTTCTTT,CSAGPTGIEAFF
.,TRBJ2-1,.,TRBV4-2,TGTGCCAGCAGCCCCTCTGGGAGTTCGTTCTACAATGAGCAGTTCTTC,CASSPSGSSFYNEQFF
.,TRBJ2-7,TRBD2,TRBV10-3,TGTGCCATCAGTGACGGGGGGATCGGCGAGCAGTACTTC,CAISDGGIGEQYF
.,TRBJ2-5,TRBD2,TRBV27,TGTGCCAGCAGCCCCTGGGGACTAGCGGGATGGGGGGAGACCCAGTACTTC,CASSPWGLAGWGETQYF
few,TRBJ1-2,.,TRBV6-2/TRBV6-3,TGTGCCAGCACCTTAAGAGGAAGCTATGGCTACACCTTC,CASTLRGSYGYTF
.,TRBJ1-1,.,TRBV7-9,TGTGCCAGCAGCTACCGGACGGCGAACACTGAAGCTTTCTTT,CASSYRTANTEAFF
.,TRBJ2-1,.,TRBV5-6,TGTGCCAGCAGCAACGAAGGGGGGAATGAGCAGTTCTTC,CASSNEGGNEQFF
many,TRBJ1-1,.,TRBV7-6,TGTGCCAGCAGCTTCATGCGCGGCGGGCGGAATGAAGCTTTCTTT,CASSFMRGGRNEAFF
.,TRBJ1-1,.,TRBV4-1,TGCGCCAGCAGCCAAGAGGACGGGAACACTGAAGCTTTCTTT,CASSQEDGNTEAFF
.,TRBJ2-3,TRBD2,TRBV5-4,TGTGCCAGCAGCGGACCGGGACTAGCGTTCGCTAGCACAGATACGCAGTATTTT,CASSGPGLAFASTDTQYF
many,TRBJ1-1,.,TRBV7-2,TGTGCCAGCAGCTTAGTGGACTGGGGACGGACTGAAGCTTTCTTT,CASSLVDWGRTEAFF
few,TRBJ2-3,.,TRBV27,TGTGCCAGCAGTTTAGGGGGTCCCAACACAGATACGCAGTATTTT,CASSLGGPNTDTQYF
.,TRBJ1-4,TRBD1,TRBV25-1,TGTGCCAGCACTTCGGACAGGGGAGACGAAAAACTGTTTTTT,CASTSDRGDEKLFF
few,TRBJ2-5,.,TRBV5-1,TGCGCCAGCAGCTTGGATGGGAGGAAAGAGACCCAGTACTTC,CASSLDGRKETQYF
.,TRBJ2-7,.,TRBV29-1,TGCAGCGTTGAAGATGGAGACCGATCCTACGAGCAGTACTTC,CSVEDGDRSYEQYF
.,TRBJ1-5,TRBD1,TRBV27,TGTGCCAGCAGAGTCAGGGGGGATAGCAATCAGCCCCAGCATTTT,CASRVRGDSNQPQHF
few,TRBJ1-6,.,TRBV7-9,TGTGCCAGCAGCCATAGGACCTCCTGGTGGGTTTCACCCCTCCACTTT,CASSHRTSWWVSPLHF
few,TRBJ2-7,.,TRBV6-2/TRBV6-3,TGTGCCAGCAGTTACTCGACTCAATTAGTATACTTC,CASSYSTQLVYF
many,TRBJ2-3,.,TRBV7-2,TGTGCCAGCAGCTTAAAAGGCACAGATACGCAGTATTTT,CASSLKGTDTQYF
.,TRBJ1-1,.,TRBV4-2,TGTGCCAGCAGCCAAGATCCAACAGGGTCTTTGAACACTGAAGCTTTCTTT,CASSQDPTGSLNTEAFF
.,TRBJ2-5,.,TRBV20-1,TGCAGTGCTAGAGCCCCCACCGTCATGCGGGTGCAAGAGACCCAGTACTTC,CSARAPTVMRVQETQYF
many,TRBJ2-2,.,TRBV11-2,TGTGCCAGCAGCTTCCCCACCGGGGAGCTGTTTTTT,CASSFPTGELFF